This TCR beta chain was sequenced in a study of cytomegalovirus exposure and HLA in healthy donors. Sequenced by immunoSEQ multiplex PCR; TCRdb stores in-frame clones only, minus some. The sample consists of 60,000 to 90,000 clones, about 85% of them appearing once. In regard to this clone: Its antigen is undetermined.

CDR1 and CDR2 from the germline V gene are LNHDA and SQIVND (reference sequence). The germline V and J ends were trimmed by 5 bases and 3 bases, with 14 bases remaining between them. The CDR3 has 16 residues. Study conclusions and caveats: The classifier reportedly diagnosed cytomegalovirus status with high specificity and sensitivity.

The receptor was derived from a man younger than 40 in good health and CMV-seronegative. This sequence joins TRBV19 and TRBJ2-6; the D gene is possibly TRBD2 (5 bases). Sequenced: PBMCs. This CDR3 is CASSSLGSDGANVLTF. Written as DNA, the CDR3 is TGTGCCAGTAGTTCCCTTGGGAGTGATGGGGCCAACGTCCTGACTTTC.